This T cell receptor (beta chain) comes out of a study of shared clonotypes between healthy human individuals. The wider study: Samples came from a couple of female and a few male donors aged 18 to 49.

Clones were sequenced by immunoSEQ multiplex PCR, and TCRdb holds only the in-frame ones, with some missing. Among 450,000 to 550,000 clones listed, less than 85% were seen once. This sequence originates from a woman aged 40 to 50 in good health. Some clones in this sample may be carry-over from other donors' samples. The sample was PBMCs.

CDR3 sequence (DNA): TGTGCCAGCACTGTTAGCTGGTCGAATGAGCAGTTCTTC. Amino acid sequence: CASTVSWSNEQFF. The chain employs TRBV27 and TRBJ2-1, with D unclear. The CDR3 covers 13 residues. Trimming took off 7 bases at V and 7 bases at J, with 14 bases between the two ends. Germline V gene sequence: CDR1 MNHEY, CDR2 SMNVEV (reference sequence).